This TCR beta chain was found in a study of cytomegalovirus exposure and HLA in healthy donors. The CDR3 runs 16 residues. Germline V gene lookup returns CDR1 MNHEY and CDR2 SMNVEV (reference sequence). The ends lost 5 bases at V and 2 bases at J; junction bases unmatched: 11. Assay: immunoSEQ multiplex PCR; the TCRdb copy retains only in-frame clones and omits some. The sample has 130,000 or so clones, 70% to 90% seen once. The material sequenced was PBMCs. The V gene is TRBV27, the J gene TRBJ2-7; 8 positions match TRBD1. This clonotype was obtained from a woman aged 25 to 45 in good health and CMV-seropositive. CDR3 in DNA: TGTGCCAGCAGTCCCCTCCGTACAGGGGGACCCTACGAGCAGTACTTC. This codes for CASSPLRTGGPYEQYF.